The 18 T cell receptor beta chains listed next were all sequenced from one sample in a study of blood T cell repertoires in COVID-19 (dated by TCRdb to about 2020). Library creation used the immunoSEQ multiplex PCR assay. The immuneACCESS repertoire file appears here via TCRdb, limited to in-frame rearrangements. These files lack a portion of the clones; in checked studies, under half of the deficit traces to unresolved V genes, and the cause of the others is not known. Present in this sample are about 670,000 clones, 85% to 90% of which were seen just once. Over 0.2% of the sample is held by the ten biggest clonotypes. The sample was peripheral blood. These receptor sequences come from a woman aged 18-30 years with acute or convalescent COVID-19.

The chain links TRBV5-1 to TRBJ2-7; TRBD2 is a possible D gene (7 bases). V was trimmed by 4 bases and J by 3 bases, leaving 20 bases between them. CDR3 length: 16 residues. Germline lookup yields CDR1 SGHRS and CDR2 YFSETQ. In DNA, the CDR3 is TGCGCCAGCAGCATGGACCGGGGGGCTCCTGGCTACGAGCAGTACTTC. Protein: CASSMDRGAPGYEQYF. The whole variable domain, remainder taken from reference TRBV5-1 and TRBJ2-7, is KAGVTQTPRYLIKTRGQQVTLSCSPISGHRSVSWYQQTPGQGLQFLFEYFSETQRNKGNFPGRFSGRQFSNSRSEMNVSTLELGDSALYLCASSMDRGAPGYEQYFGPGTRLTVT.

The rearrangement links TRBV6-5 to TRBJ2-2; TRBD2 matches 7 bases. The CDR3 has 13 residues. Germline V gene sequence: CDR1 MNHEY, CDR2 SVGAGI. Trimming at V came to 8 bases and at J to 6 bases, leaving 6 bases not matched to a gene. The CDR3 DNA sequence: TGTGCCAGCTTCGGGGGGTCCGCCGGGGAGCTGTTTTTT. Translating gives CASFGGSAGELFF.

The rearrangement links TRBV30 to TRBJ2-2, with D unclear. Germline V gene data show CDR1 as GTSNPN and CDR2 as SVGIG (reference sequence). This CDR3 is 14 amino acids long. The V end was cut by 4 bases, the J end by 0 bases, with 9 bases between. CDR3 region: CAWKTETNTGELFF. DNA for the CDR3: TGTGCCTGGAAAACAGAGACGAACACCGGGGAGCTGTTTTTT.

This clone was seen more than once but under ten times. V gene TRBV3-1 (or the pseudogene TRBV3-2) combines with J gene TRBJ1-2, with a tentative D call TRBD1 (5 bases). Trimming left V 1 base short and J 8 bases short, with 14 bases between. The CDR3 is 14 amino acids. Germline loops: CDR1 LGHDT, CDR2 YNNKEL (reference sequence). CDR3 sequence: CASSQAPGGGGYTF. For the CDR3, the DNA is TGTGCCAGCAGCCAAGCCCCGGGGGGAGGAGGCTACACCTTC.

The chain has TRBV5-4 and TRBJ1-2, with TRBD1 identical over 7 bases. Germline loops: CDR1 SGHNT, CDR2 YYREEE (reference sequence). The length of the CDR3 is 14 residues. J was trimmed by 2 bases and V by 4 bases; bases with no gene match: 5. CDR3 residues: CASSTRQGNYGYTF. The CDR3 nucleotides read TGTGCCAGCAGCACTCGACAGGGCAACTATGGCTACACCTTC. The complete variable domain, with remaining parts taken from reference TRBV5-4 and TRBJ1-2, reads ETGVTQSPTHLIKTRGQQVTLRCSSQSGHNTVSWYQQALGQGPQFIFQYYREEENGRGNFPPRFSGLQFPNYSSELNVNALELDDSALYLCASSTRQGNYGYTFGSGTRLTVV.

The chain couples TRBV5-4 to TRBJ1-1; D gene uncertain. Germline CDR1 and CDR2: SGHNT and YYREEE (reference sequence). The V and J ends lost 4 bases and 4 bases respectively, with 14 bases between them. There are 14 residues in the CDR3. The CDR3 DNA is TGTGCCAGCAGCCCCGAGGTAAGACTCACTGAAGCTTTCTTT. Its protein product is CASSPEVRLTEAFF.

The CDR3 sequence is CASVGQINSPLHF. CDR3 nucleotide sequence: TGTGCCAGCGTGGGCCAGATTAATTCACCCCTCCACTTT. The V call is TRBV12-3 or TRBV12-4, the J call TRBJ1-6, with no clear D. The CDR3 runs 13 residues. V lost 8 bases and J 6 bases, leaving 11 bases between the germline ends.

V usage is TRBV6-5 and J usage is TRBJ2-7; 7 nucleotides align to TRBD2. V lost 8 bases, J lost 3 bases, and 4 bases stayed unmatched. CDR1 and CDR2 (germline): MNHEY, SVGAGI. The CDR3 covers 12 residues. CDR3 protein: CASSGGGYEQYF. In DNA, the CDR3 is TGTGCCAGCTCGGGGGGTGGCTACGAGCAGTACTTC.

This chain connects TRBV5-4 to TRBJ2-7, with D perhaps matching TRBD2 (7 bases). Trimming removed 0 bases from V and 0 bases from J, with 13 bases in between. CDR1 and CDR2 from the germline V gene are SGHNT and YYREEE (reference sequence). The CDR3 consists of 16 residues. CDR3: CASSLELRGPSYEQYF. The CDR3, as DNA: TGTGCCAGCAGCTTGGAGTTGCGGGGGCCCTCCTACGAGCAGTACTTC. Supplemented by reference TRBV5-4 and TRBJ2-7, the full variable domain reads ETGVTQSPTHLIKTRGQQVTLRCSSQSGHNTVSWYQQALGQGPQFIFQYYREEENGRGNFPPRFSGLQFPNYSSELNVNALELDDSALYLCASSLELRGPSYEQYFGPGTRLTVT.

The rearrangement uses TRBV23-1 and TRBJ1-2; TRBD1 matches 9 bases. TRBV23-1 is sorted into the ORF group, with uncertain function. There are 17 residues in the CDR3. Trimming took 3 bases from V and 1 from J; bases not matched to a gene: 9. CDR3 residues: CASSHRGRDRDNYGYTF. CDR3 nucleotides: TGCGCCAGCAGTCACCGCGGCCGGGACAGGGATAACTATGGCTACACCTTC.

This clone occurred once. V and J are TRBV2 and TRBJ2-5, with TRBD1 matching over 7 bases. Looked up from germline, CDR1 is SNHLY and CDR2 is FYNNEI. V lost 7 bases and J lost 4; bases outside the gene matches: 9. The CDR3 contains 14 residues. In nucleotides, the CDR3 is TGTGCCAGCACCAAAGACAGGGTGGGAGAGACCCAGTACTTC. It encodes CASTKDRVGETQYF.

This chain joins TRBV6-1 and TRBJ1-2; D remains ambiguous. The CDR3 has 13 amino acids. Germline-derived CDR1 and CDR2 are MNHNS and SASEGT. The ends were cut back, 2 bases at V and 8 bases at J, with 12 bases in the middle. CDR3 nucleotide sequence: TGTGCCAGCAGTGAACCGTCTTCTCTAGGCTACACCTTC. Translation gives CASSEPSSLGYTF.

This clone was detected a few times. The J gene is TRBJ1-5, the V gene TRBV5-1, with 10 bases that match TRBD1. Germline V gene sequence: CDR1 SGHRS, CDR2 YFSETQ. Unmatched junction bases numbered 7, after V lost 3 bases and J lost 7 bases. The CDR3 length is 15 residues. The CDR3 region is CASSSGTGEMQPQHF. CDR3 nucleotides: TGCGCCAGCAGCTCGGGGACAGGGGAGATGCAGCCCCAGCATTTT.

The chain is built from TRBV27 and TRBJ1-6; a weak D match, TRBD1 (5 bases). Germline values: CDR1 MNHEY, CDR2 SMNVEV (reference sequence). This CDR3 spans 16 amino acids. V lost 2 bases and J 8 bases, leaving 16 bases between the germline ends. CDR3: CASSLIFQGTDSPLHF. The CDR3 DNA sequence: TGTGCCAGCAGTTTAATATTCCAGGGTACGGATTCACCCCTCCACTTT.

This chain uses TRBV4-3 with TRBJ2-6; D unclear. The V gene lost 5 bases and the J gene lost 2 bases, with 4 bases spanning the gap. This CDR3 contains 13 residues. In germline, CDR1 is LGHNA, CDR2 YSLEER. CDR3 nucleotide sequence: TGCGCCAGCAGCGCGGCTGGGGCCAACGTCCTGACTTTC. This encodes CASSAAGANVLTF.

This chain uses TRBV24-1 with TRBJ1-6; D unclear. The CDR3 is made up of 13 amino acids. Trimming shortened V by 5 bases and J by 9 bases, and 10 bases separated the two germline ends. The V gene's germline CDR1 is KGHDR and CDR2 SFDVKD. This CDR3 reads CATSAREGSPLHF. Written as DNA, the CDR3 is TGTGCCACCAGTGCCCGGGAGGGTTCACCCCTCCACTTT.

The count of this clone is one. The chain uses TRBV4-3 and TRBJ1-2, with 7 bases lining up with TRBD1. V lost 3 bases, J lost 6 bases, and 4 bases stayed unmatched. This CDR3 comprises 13 residues. The germline V gene encodes CDR1 LGHNA and CDR2 YSLEER. The CDR3, as DNA: TGCGCCAGCAGCCACTCCGGGACAGATGGCTACACCTTC. Encoded protein: CASSHSGTDGYTF.

This rearrangement joins TRBV30 to TRBJ1-2; TRBD1 agrees at 7 bases. CDR1 and CDR2 (germline): GTSNPN, SVGIG (reference sequence). Trimming took 0 bases from V and 13 from J; bases not matched to a gene: 11. The CDR3 is 13 residues long. The CDR3 bases are TGTGCCTGGAGTGTTCGAGGGGGCGCCCCGGGCACCTTC. Its translation is CAWSVRGGAPGTF.